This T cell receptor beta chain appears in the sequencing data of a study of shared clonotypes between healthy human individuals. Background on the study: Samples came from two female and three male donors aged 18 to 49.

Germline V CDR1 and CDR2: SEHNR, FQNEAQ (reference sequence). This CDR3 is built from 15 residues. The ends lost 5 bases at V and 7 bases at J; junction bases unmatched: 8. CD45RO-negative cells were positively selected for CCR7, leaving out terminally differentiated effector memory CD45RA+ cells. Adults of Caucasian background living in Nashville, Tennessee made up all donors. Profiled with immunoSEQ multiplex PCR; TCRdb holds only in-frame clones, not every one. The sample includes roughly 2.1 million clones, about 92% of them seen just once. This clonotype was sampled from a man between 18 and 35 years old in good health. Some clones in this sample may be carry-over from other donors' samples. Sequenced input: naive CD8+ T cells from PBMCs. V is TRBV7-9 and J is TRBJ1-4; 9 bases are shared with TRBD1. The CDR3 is CASSARTGAGEKLFF. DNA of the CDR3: TGTGCCAGCAGCGCCAGGACAGGGGCGGGTGAAAAACTGTTTTTT.